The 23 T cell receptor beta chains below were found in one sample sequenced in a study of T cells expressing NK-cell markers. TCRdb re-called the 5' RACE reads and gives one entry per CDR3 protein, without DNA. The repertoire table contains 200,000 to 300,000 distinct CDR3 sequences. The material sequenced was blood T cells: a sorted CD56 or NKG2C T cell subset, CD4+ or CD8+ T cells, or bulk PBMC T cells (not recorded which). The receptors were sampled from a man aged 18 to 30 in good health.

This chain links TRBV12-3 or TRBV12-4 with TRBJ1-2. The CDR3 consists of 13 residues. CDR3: CASSFQQSYGYTF.

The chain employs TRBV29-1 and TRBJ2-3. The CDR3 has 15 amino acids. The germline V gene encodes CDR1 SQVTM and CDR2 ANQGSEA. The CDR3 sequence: CSVDPTESVADTQYF.

CDR3 residues: CASTTRRGSQETQYF. The chain joins TRBV12-3 or TRBV12-4 to TRBJ2-5; the TCRdb call, TRBD2, lacks DNA for checking. The CDR3 runs 15 residues.

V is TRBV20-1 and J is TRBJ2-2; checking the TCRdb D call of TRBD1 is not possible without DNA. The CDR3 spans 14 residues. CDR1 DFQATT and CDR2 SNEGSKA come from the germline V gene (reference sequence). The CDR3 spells CSAVRGRIAGELFF.

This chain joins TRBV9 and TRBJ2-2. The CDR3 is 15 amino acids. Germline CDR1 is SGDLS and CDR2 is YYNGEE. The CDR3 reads CASSILPDGTGELFF.

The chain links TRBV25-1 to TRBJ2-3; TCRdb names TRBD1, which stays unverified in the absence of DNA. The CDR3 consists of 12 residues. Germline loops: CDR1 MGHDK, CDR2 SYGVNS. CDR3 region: CASSESDGAQYF.

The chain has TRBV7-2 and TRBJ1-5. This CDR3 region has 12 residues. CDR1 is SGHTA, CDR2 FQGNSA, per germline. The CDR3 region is CASSLGLQPQHF.

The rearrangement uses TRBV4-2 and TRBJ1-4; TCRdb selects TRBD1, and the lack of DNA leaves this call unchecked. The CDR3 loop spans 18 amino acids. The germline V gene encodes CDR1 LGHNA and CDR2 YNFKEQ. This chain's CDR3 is CASSQVRDSAATNEKLFF.

CDR3 loop: CSARLAESYNEQFF. The chain recombines TRBV20-1 with TRBJ2-1; checking the TCRdb D call of TRBD2 is not possible without DNA. The length of the CDR3 is 14 residues. Germline assignment: CDR1 DFQATT and CDR2 SNEGSKA (reference sequence).

This chain's CDR3 is CASSGGGAQPQHF. V usage is TRBV6-1 and J usage is TRBJ1-5. CDR3 length: 13 amino acids. Germline V gene data show CDR1 as MNHNS and CDR2 as SASEGT.

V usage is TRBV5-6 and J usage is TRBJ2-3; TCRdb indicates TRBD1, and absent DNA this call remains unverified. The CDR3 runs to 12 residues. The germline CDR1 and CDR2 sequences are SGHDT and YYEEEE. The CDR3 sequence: CASSYRGDTQYF. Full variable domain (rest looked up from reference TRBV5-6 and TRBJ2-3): DAGVTQSPTHLIKTRGQQVTLRCSPKSGHDTVSWYQQALGQGPQFIFQYYEEEERQRGNFPDRFSGHQFPNYSSELNVNALLLGDSALYLCASSYRGDTQYFGPGTRLTVL.

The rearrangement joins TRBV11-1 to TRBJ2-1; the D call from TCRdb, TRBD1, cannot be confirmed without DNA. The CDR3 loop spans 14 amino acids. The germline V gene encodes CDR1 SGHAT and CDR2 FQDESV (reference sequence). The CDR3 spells CASSLAQPPNEQFF.

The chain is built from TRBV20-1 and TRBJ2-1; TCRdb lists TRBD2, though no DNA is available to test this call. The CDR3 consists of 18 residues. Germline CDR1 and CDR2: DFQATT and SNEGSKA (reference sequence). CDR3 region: CSARDRGIAGGSYNEQFF.

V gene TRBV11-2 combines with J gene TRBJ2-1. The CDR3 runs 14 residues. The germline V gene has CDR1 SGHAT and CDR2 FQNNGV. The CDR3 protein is CASRRVRQGNEQFF. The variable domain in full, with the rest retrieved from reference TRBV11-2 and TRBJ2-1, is EAGVAQSPRYKIIEKRQSVAFWCNPISGHATLYWYQQILGQGPKLLIQFQNNGVVDDSQLPKDRFSAERLKGVDSTLKIQPAKLEDSAVYLCASRRVRQGNEQFFGPGTRLTVL.

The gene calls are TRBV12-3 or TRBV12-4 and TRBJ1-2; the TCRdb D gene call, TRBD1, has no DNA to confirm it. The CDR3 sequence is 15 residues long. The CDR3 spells CASSLAGDRVGGYTF.

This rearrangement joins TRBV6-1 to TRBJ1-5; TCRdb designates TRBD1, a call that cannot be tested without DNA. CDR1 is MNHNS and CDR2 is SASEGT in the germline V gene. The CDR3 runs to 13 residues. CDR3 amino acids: CASSPRGHQPQHF.

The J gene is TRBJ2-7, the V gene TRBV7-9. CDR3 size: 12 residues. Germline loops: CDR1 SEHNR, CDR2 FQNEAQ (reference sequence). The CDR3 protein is CASSFGAYEQYF.

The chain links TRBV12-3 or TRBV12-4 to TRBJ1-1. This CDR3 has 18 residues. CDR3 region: CASSRWGRVGRTNTEAFF.

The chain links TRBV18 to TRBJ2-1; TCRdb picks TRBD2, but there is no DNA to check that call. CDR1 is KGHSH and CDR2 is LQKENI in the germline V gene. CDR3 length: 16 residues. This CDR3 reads CASSTISLVSYNEQFF.

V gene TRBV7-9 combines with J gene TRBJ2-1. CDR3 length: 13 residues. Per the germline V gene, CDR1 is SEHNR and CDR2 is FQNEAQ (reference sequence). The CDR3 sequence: CASSLGSINEQFF.

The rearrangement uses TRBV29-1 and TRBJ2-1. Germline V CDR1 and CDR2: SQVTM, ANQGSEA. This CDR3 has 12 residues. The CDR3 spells CSVEQTVGEQFF.

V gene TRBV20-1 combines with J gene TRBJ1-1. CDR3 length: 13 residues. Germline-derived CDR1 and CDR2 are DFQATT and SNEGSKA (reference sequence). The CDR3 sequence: CSASLEMNTEAFF.

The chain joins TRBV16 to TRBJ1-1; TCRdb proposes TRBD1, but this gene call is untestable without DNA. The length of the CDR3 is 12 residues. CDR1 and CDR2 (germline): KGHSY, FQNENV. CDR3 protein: CASSQLRPEAFF.